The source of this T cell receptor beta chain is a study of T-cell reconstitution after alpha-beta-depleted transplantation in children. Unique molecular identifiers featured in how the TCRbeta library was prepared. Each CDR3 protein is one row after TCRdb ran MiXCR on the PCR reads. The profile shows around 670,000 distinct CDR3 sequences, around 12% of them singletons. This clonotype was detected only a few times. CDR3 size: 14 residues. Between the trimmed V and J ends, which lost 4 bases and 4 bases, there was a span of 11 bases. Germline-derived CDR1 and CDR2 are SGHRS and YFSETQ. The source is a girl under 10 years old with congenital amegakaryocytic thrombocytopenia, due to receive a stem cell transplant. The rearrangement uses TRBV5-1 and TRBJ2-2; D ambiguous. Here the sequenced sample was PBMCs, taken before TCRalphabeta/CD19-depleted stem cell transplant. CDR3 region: CASSPIDGTGELFF. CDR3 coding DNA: TGCGCCAGCAGCCCCATCGACGGCACCGGGGAGCTGTTTTTT.